This T cell receptor (beta chain) stems from a study of blood T cell repertoires in COVID-19 (dated by TCRdb to between 2020 and 2021). Concerning the study at large: The collaborator samples originated in the United States, Italy and Spain and spanned the acute and convalescent phases of COVID-19. Where available, HLA class I and class II types were obtained from metadata supplied by the sample provider rather than from assay-based typing. The sample metadata nearly always contained a de-identified subject ID, COVID-19 status, age in years and sex. Samples came from the ongoing ImmuneRACE study (first 160 participants) plus 1,254 subjects from 6 global collaborators. The material from the prospective study consisted of cDNA or gDNA derived from T cells, B-cell-depleted T cells, or PBMCs. Deeply sampled blood TCRbeta repertoires from subjects exposed to, actively infected with, or recovered from COVID-19 were included in the dataset. The repertoires were released in a freely available public database intended as a resource for research on the immune response to SARS-CoV-2.

TCRbeta CDR3 regions were amplified from genomic DNA using the immunoSEQ Assay, a bias-controlled multiplex PCR. On the study's bioinformatics: Within the assay, amplification of reference gene primers was used to estimate how many nucleated cells each sample contained. To quantify the absolute abundance of each unique TCRbeta CDR3 rearrangement, sequence reads were collapsed and filtered. For each sample, productive Simpson clonality was calculated as the square root of Simpson's diversity index across productive rearrangements. What TCRdb holds here is the immuneACCESS table cut down to in-frame rearrangements. Part of the clones is not present; checked against another copy, under half of the missing clones reflect an unresolved V gene, and the others are unexplained. V, J and clone size are those of that table, while D and trimming were read from the DNA. The sample table records approximately 100,000 clones; approximately 85% of these occur just once. The ten largest clones represent about 5% of the sample.

A word on this clone: Its antigen is currently not known. Per-base quality was not reported, and no clone a single base away is much larger than it.

Collaborating institutions collected whole blood in K2EDTA tubes following their own protocols. For TCRbeta analysis, collaborator samples were shipped as frozen whole blood, as isolated PBMCs, or as DNA extracted from either sample type. The study at large found these results: The quantity of clinical and demographic metadata differed by source and by participant and was supplied without curation.

The receptor's source is a man in his sixties with acute or convalescent COVID-19. Material for sequencing was peripheral blood.

Here is the DNA: TGTGCCAGCAGCCGTGGGACAGGGATAAATACCAACACAGATACGCAGTATTTT. Its protein reads: CASSRGTGINTNTDTQYF. The chain employs TRBV5-4 and TRBJ2-3; TRBD1 fits 9 bases in the junction. From the germline V gene (reference sequence), CDR1 is SGHNT and CDR2 is YYREEE. The germline V end is reduced by 4 bases and the J end by 2 bases; junction bases left unmatched: 14. The CDR3 runs 18 residues from the cysteine to the phenylalanine. Left in the record is the CDR3 DNA by itself, 54 bases read in frame from the first base.